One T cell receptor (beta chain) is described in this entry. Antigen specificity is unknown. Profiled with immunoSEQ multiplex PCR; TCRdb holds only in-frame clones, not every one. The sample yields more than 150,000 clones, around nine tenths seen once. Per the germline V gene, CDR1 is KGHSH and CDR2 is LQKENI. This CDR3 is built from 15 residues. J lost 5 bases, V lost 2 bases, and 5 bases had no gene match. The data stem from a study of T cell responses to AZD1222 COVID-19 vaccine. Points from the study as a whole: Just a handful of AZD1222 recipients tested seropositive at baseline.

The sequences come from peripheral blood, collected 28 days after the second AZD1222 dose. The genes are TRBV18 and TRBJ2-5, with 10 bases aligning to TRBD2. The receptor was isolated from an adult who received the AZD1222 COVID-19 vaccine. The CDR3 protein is CASSPALAGWETQYF. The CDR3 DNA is TGTGCCAGCTCACCAGCACTAGCGGGATGGGAGACCCAGTACTTC.